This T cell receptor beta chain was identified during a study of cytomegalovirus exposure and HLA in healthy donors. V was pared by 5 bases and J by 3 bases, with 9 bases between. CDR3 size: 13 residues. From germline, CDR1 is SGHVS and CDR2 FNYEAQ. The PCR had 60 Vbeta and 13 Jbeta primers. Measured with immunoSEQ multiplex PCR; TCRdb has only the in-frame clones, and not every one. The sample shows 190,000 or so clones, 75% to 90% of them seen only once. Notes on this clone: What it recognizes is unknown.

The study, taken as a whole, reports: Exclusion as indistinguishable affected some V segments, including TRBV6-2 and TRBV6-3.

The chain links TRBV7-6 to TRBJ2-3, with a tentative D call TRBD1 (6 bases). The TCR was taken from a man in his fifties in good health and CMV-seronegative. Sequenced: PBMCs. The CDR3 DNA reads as TGTGCCAGCAGCGGGACAACAACAGATACGCAGTATTTT. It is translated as CASSGTTTDTQYF. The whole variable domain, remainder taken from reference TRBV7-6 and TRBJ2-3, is GAGVSQSPRYKVTKRGQDVALRCDPISGHVSLYWYRQALGQGPEFLTYFNYEAQQDKSGLPNDRFSAERPEGSISTLTIQRTEQRDSAMYRCASSGTTTDTQYFGPGTRLTVL.